Following are 18 T cell receptor beta chains from one sample sequenced in a study of vaccination and CD4 T cells after COVID-19. Antigens of these TCRs are unknown. Treatment of the sample: roughly nine-day PBMC culture with coronavirus spike peptide pools or control peptides (ViraFEST assay). The study sequenced cultured CD4+ T cell DNA using the Oncomine TCR Beta short-read assay. TCRdb fed the PCR reads into MiXCR, producing one record per CDR3 protein. The table has 15,000 to 20,000 distinct CDR3 sequences, approximately 71% seen once; the top ten hold approximately 18%. Material: CD4+ T cells from blood, cultured in vitro. The receptors were sampled from a human donor who had recovered from COVID-19.

The sample holds one count of this clonotype. The chain combines TRBV20-1 with TRBJ1-1, with TRBD1 as a possible D gene (6 bases). Trimming took 6 bases from V and 1 from J, leaving 12 bases between them. The germline gives CDR1 DFQATT, CDR2 SNEGSKA (reference sequence). The CDR3 is 13 amino acids. CDR3 residues: CSAEQGTNTEAFF. CDR3 coding DNA: TGCAGTGCCGAACAGGGTACGAACACTGAAGCTTTCTTT.

This chain links TRBV28 with TRBJ2-7; either TRBD1 or TRBD2 may supply D (5 bases each). V lost 3 bases and J lost 5, with 23 bases in between. The CDR3 sequence is 17 residues long. Germline V gene data show CDR1 as MDHEN and CDR2 as SYDVKM. CDR3 sequence reads: CASSFSVFGREIDEQYF. In nucleotides, the CDR3 is TGTGCCAGCAGTTTTTCGGTGTTCGGCAGGGAGATCGACGAGCAGTACTTC. Looking up the rest from reference TRBV28 and TRBJ2-7 gives the full variable domain: DVKVTQSSRYLVKRTGEKVFLECVQDMDHENMFWYRQDPGLGLRLIYFSYDVKMKEKGDIPEGYSVSREKKERFSLILESASTNQTSMYLCASSFSVFGREIDEQYFGPGTRLTVT.

In its sample, this clonotype was seen a few times. The genes are TRBV19 and TRBJ2-7; no firm D call. The germline V gene encodes CDR1 LNHDA and CDR2 SQIVND (reference sequence). V was pared by 6 bases and J by 7 bases, with 16 bases between. The CDR3 has 13 residues. The CDR3 DNA reads TGTGCCAGTAGCGCGGACGGGTTCTGGGAGCAGTACTTC. As protein: CASSADGFWEQYF.

The J gene is TRBJ2-5, the V gene TRBV7-2; the D is unclear. The CDR3 length is 15 residues. Germline values: CDR1 SGHTA, CDR2 FQGNSA. V lost 5 bases to trimming and J lost 5 bases, with 18 bases between them. The CDR3 reads CASSLIAPKVETQYF. CDR3 DNA sequence: TGTGCCAGCAGCCTAATCGCCCCGAAGGTGGAGACCCAGTACTTC.

The gene calls are TRBV24-1 and TRBJ2-3; 12 bases map to TRBD1. Germline V gives CDR1 KGHDR, CDR2 SFDVKD. CDR3 length: 18 amino acids. The ends lost 3 bases at V and 6 bases at J; junction bases unmatched: 12. CDR3 region: CATSDPPRDRGRRDTQYF. The DNA of the CDR3 is TGTGCCACCAGTGATCCTCCACGGGACAGGGGGCGAAGGGATACGCAGTATTTT.

The chain uses TRBV28 and TRBJ1-6; a weak D match, TRBD1 (5 bases). CDR1 is MDHEN, CDR2 SYDVKM, per germline. V was trimmed by 9 bases and J by 7 bases, leaving 16 bases between them. The CDR3 consists of 14 residues. CDR3 sequence: CASFSGTGNSPLHF. The CDR3 DNA reads as TGTGCCAGTTTTTCCGGGACGGGAAATTCACCCCTCCACTTT.

This chain joins TRBV18 and TRBJ1-1, with a tentative D call TRBD1 (5 bases). The germline V gene encodes CDR1 KGHSH and CDR2 LQKENI. The V end was cut by 3 bases, the J end by 3 bases, with 20 bases between. The CDR3 covers 17 residues. The CDR3 DNA reads TGTGCCAGCTCACCGCGGGGGGGGAGAGTGAGGGACACTGAAGCTTTCTTT. Protein: CASSPRGGRVRDTEAFF.

This chain uses TRBV19 with TRBJ2-2; D assignment may be TRBD1 or TRBD2 (5 bases each). The germline gives CDR1 LNHDA, CDR2 SQIVND (reference sequence). Trimming pared 10 bases from V and 4 bases from J, leaving 19 bases between. The length of the CDR3 is 15 residues. CDR3 residues: CATRVRGRGTGELFF. CDR3 DNA sequence: TGTGCCACCAGAGTTCGGGGAAGGGGCACCGGGGAGCTGTTTTTT.

V is TRBV7-3 and J is TRBJ1-2; possibly TRBD1 for D (5 bases). Trimming removed 5 bases from V and 3 bases from J, with 10 bases in between. Germline lookup yields CDR1 SGHTA and CDR2 FQGTGA. CDR3 length: 13 residues. Here the CDR3 DNA reads TGTGCCAGCAGCCCCGGGGGGGACTATGGCTACACCTTC. This codes for CASSPGGDYGYTF.

The chain links TRBV6-2 or TRBV6-3 to TRBJ2-7; D is unresolved. The CDR3 covers 13 residues. CDR1 MNHEY and CDR2 SVGEGT come from the germline V gene. Trimming pared 1 base from V and 6 bases from J, leaving 10 bases between. The CDR3 DNA sequence: TGTGCCAGCAGTTACTATAACATGGTCGAGCAGTACTTC. Translating gives CASSYYNMVEQYF.

V usage is TRBV7-2 and J usage is TRBJ1-1, with TRBD1 matching over 7 bases. The germline V gene has CDR1 SGHTA and CDR2 FQGNSA. The CDR3 consists of 14 residues. The J segment lost 4 bases and the V segment lost 6 bases, leaving 8 bases of the junction unmatched. The CDR3 sequence is CASRGGRVSTEAFF. The CDR3 nucleotides read TGTGCCAGCAGAGGGGGCAGGGTTAGCACTGAAGCTTTCTTT.

Comments on this clonotype: At one of its ends the junction is not consistent with the germline gene, which may arise from a read error. The rearrangement links TRBV7-2 to TRBJ1-4, with D tentatively TRBD1 (5 bases). The CDR3 is 14 amino acids. Germline V lookup: CDR1 SGHTA, CDR2 FQGNSA. The CDR3 reads CASTGGALNEKLFF. CDR3 sequence (DNA): TGTGCCAGCACTGGTGGGGCGCTTAATGAAAAACTATTTTTT. The whole variable domain, remainder taken from reference TRBV7-2 and TRBJ1-4, is GAGVSQSPSNKVTEKGKDVELRCDPISGHTALYWYRQSLGQGLEFLIYFQGNSAPDKSGLPSDRFSAERTGGSVSTLTIQRTQQEDSAVYLCASTGGALNEKLFFGSGTQLSVL.

A few counts support this clonotype. This sequence joins TRBV6-2 or TRBV6-3 and TRBJ2-2, with D possibly being TRBD2 (6 bases). The CDR3 extends over 15 amino acids. Per germline, CDR1 MNHEY and CDR2 SVGEGT. Trimming cost V 6 bases and J 2 bases, with 13 bases left between them. This chain's CDR3 is CASSPTGTNTGELFF. CDR3 sequence (DNA): TGTGCCAGCAGCCCCACTGGGACTAACACCGGGGAGCTGTTTTTT.

The chain employs TRBV19 and TRBJ1-3, with D unresolved. The germline V and J ends were trimmed by 10 bases and 0 bases, with 13 bases remaining between them. The CDR3 length is 14 residues. Germline CDR1 and CDR2: LNHDA and SQIVND (reference sequence). The CDR3 coding sequence is TGTGCCACCATGTCAGGCAACTCTGGAAACACCATATATTTT. This translates into CATMSGNSGNTIYF.

Only a few counts were recorded for this clonotype. The rearrangement uses TRBV21-1 and TRBJ2-7; the table's D gene call, TRBD2, was not cross checked with the DNA. TRBV21-1 is designated a pseudogene. The CDR3 covers 14 residues. CDR3 sequence (DNA): TGTGCCAGCAGAAGACTAGCTCCTAGGCGGGAGCAGTACTTC. Its translation is CASRRLAPRREQYF.

V gene TRBV12-3 or TRBV12-4 combines with J gene TRBJ1-5, with a tentative D call TRBD1 (5 bases). The CDR3 totals 15 residues. Deletions cut 6 bases from V and 2 bases from J, with 14 bases between. The CDR3 spells CASSEIGRGNQPQHF. In DNA form, the CDR3 reads TGTGCCAGCAGCGAGATTGGCAGGGGCAATCAGCCCCAGCATTTT.

The chain joins TRBV12-3 or TRBV12-4 to TRBJ1-5; D gene unclear. V lost 3 bases to trimming and J lost 1 base, with 4 bases between them. The CDR3 sequence is 13 residues long. CDR3 protein: CASSLDSNQPQHF. The CDR3 nucleotides are TGTGCCAGCAGTTTGGACAGCAATCAGCCCCAGCATTTT.

This sequence joins TRBV6-2 or TRBV6-3 and TRBJ2-3, with TRBD1 matching 7 bases. This CDR3 is built from 16 residues. Germline CDR1 is MNHEY and CDR2 is SVGEGT. The junction had 9 bases not matched to a gene; V was cut back by 2 bases and J by 4 bases. The CDR3 loop reads CASSYKLGGPPDTQYF. DNA of the CDR3: TGTGCCAGCAGTTACAAACTAGGGGGCCCGCCAGATACGCAGTATTTT.